One sample yielded the 9 T cell receptor beta chains listed below, sequenced in a study of OX40 agonist ivuxolimab in advanced cancers. Using immunoSEQ multiplex PCR, the repertoire was profiled, and TCRdb retains in-frame clones only, with some absent. The table records 35,000 to 50,000 clones, over 75% of them present only once. The sequences come from CD4+ or CD8+ T cells sorted from blood, collected in a trial of the OX40 agonist ivuxolimab. The source is an adult with an advanced solid tumor such as melanoma, head and neck, liver or kidney cancer.

V gene TRBV7-3 combines with J gene TRBJ1-4; the D gene is possibly TRBD1 (5 bases). This CDR3 has 14 residues. Germline V CDR1 and CDR2: SGHTA, FQGTGA. V was pared by 5 bases and J by 10 bases, with 17 bases between. The CDR3 sequence: CASSAEGTPRKLFF. The CDR3 nucleotides read TGTGCCAGCAGCGCCGAGGGGACCCCTCGAAAACTGTTTTTT.

The CDR3 protein is CASSLEGAVNNEKLFF. The CDR3 nucleotides are TGCGCCAGCAGCTTGGAAGGGGCCGTGAATAATGAAAAACTGTTTTTT. The chain links TRBV5-1 to TRBJ1-4; maybe TRBD1 (5 bases). The CDR3 length is 16 residues. Germline CDR1 reads SGHRS; CDR2 reads YFSETQ. Trimming removed 0 bases from V and 4 bases from J, with 13 bases in between. The full variable domain, its missing parts supplied by reference TRBV5-1 and TRBJ1-4, is KAGVTQTPRYLIKTRGQQVTLSCSPISGHRSVSWYQQTPGQGLQFLFEYFSETQRNKGNFPGRFSGRQFSNSRSEMNVSTLELGDSALYLCASSLEGAVNNEKLFFGSGTQLSVL.

The V and J genes are TRBV9 and TRBJ1-1, with 9 nucleotides matching TRBD1. Trimming cost V 3 bases and J 5 bases; bases outside gene matches: 8. The CDR3 loop spans 15 amino acids. Germline V gene sequence: CDR1 SGDLS, CDR2 YYNGEE. CDR3 sequence reads: CASSARDRGRTEAFF. For the CDR3, the DNA is TGTGCCAGCAGCGCCCGAGACAGGGGGAGGACTGAAGCTTTCTTT. Full variable domain (missing parts from reference TRBV9 and TRBJ1-1): DSGVTQTPKHLITATGQRVTLRCSPRSGDLSVYWYQQSLDQGLQFLIQYYNGEERAKGNILERFSAQQFPDLHSELNLSSLELGDSALYFCASSARDRGRTEAFFGQGTRLTVV.

V is TRBV29-1 and J is TRBJ2-1, with TRBD2 matching 13 bases. The germline V gene has CDR1 SQVTM and CDR2 ANQGSEA. The CDR3 runs 17 residues. The junction had 12 bases not matched to a gene; V was cut back by 3 bases and J by 7 bases. DNA for the CDR3: TGCAGCGTTGACATACCTCTTACTAGCGGGGGGGGAAATGAGCAGTTCTTC. Protein sequence: CSVDIPLTSGGGNEQFF.

This chain links TRBV9 with TRBJ2-3, with D tentatively TRBD2 (5 bases). The germline V and J ends were trimmed by 0 bases and 0 bases, with 8 bases remaining between them. Germline V CDR1 and CDR2: SGDLS, YYNGEE. The CDR3 spans 15 residues. The CDR3 here is CASSVAGSSTDTQYF. DNA of the CDR3: TGTGCCAGCAGCGTAGCGGGGTCTAGCACAGATACGCAGTATTTT.

This chain links TRBV4-3 with TRBJ2-2; 7 bases fit TRBD2. This CDR3 region has 18 residues. Germline-derived CDR1 and CDR2 are LGHNA and YSLEER. The ends lost 0 bases at V and 7 bases at J; junction bases unmatched: 14. The DNA of the CDR3 is TGCGCCAGCAGCCAAGAGGTGGCCGGGACGAGGGAGGGCGGGGAGCTGTTTTTT. Amino acids: CASSQEVAGTREGGELFF.

Written as DNA, the CDR3 is TGTGCCAGCAGCTTAAGTGCAGATACGCAGTATTTT. It is translated as CASSLSADTQYF. V is TRBV7-2 and J is TRBJ2-3; D is unresolved. The CDR3 extends over 12 amino acids. Germline CDR1 reads SGHTA; CDR2 reads FQGNSA. V lost 2 bases, J lost 4 bases, and 4 bases lay in between.

The chain uses TRBV4-2 and TRBJ2-7; perhaps TRBD1 as D (6 bases). Germline CDR1 and CDR2: LGHNA and YNFKEQ. V was clipped by 1 base and J by 3 bases, with 7 bases between them. The CDR3 loop spans 13 amino acids. CDR3 bases: TGTGCCAGCAGCCAAGGGGACAACTACGAGCAGTACTTC. Translating gives CASSQGDNYEQYF.

The chain has TRBV6-1 and TRBJ2-1, with 12 bases lining up with TRBD2. The length of the CDR3 is 15 residues. V lost 5 bases and J lost 10; bases outside the gene matches: 9. The germline V gene encodes CDR1 MNHNS and CDR2 SASEGT. The CDR3 loop reads CASSKILAGGQEQFF. The CDR3 nucleotides read TGTGCCAGCAGTAAAATCCTAGCGGGGGGGCAGGAGCAGTTCTTC.